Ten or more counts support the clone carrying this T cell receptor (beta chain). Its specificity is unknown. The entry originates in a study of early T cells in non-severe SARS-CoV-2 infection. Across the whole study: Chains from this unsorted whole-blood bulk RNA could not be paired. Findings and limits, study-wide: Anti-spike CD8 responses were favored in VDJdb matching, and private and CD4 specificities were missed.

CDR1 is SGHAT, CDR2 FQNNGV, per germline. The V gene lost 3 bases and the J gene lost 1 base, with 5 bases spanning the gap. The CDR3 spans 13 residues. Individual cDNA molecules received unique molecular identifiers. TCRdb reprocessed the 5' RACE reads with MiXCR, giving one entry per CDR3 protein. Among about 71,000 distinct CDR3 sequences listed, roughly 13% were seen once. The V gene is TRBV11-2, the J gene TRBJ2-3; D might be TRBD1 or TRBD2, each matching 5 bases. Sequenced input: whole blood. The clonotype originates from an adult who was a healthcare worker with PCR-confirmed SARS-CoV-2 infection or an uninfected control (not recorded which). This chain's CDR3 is CASSLGGTDTQYF. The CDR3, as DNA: TGTGCCAGCAGCTTGGGGGGCACAGATACGCAGTATTTT.